These 31 T cell receptor beta chains share one sample of origin, sequenced in a study of regulatory T cells in long-lasting Graves disease. TCR beta libraries were built with iRepertoire HTBI primers and Arm-PCR of CDR3 regions. TCRdb independently ran MiXCR on the multiplex PCR reads; one entry per CDR3 protein. Among 400,000 or so distinct CDR3 sequences listed, 20% to 30% were seen once. Time point specified: persistent/refractory GD, antithyroid drugs over 5 years with positive TRAb. The TCR library used RNA extracted from PBMCs. Specimen: peripheral blood mononuclear cells (PBMCs), collected when the disease was refractory, from a patient treated with antithyroid drugs. These receptors were collected from a female donor with Graves disease.

The chain links TRBV7-2 to TRBJ2-7, with a tentative D call TRBD1 (6 bases). The CDR3 totals 16 residues. The germline gives CDR1 SGHTA, CDR2 FQGNSA. Trimming shortened V by 4 bases and J by 3 bases, and 19 bases separated the two germline ends. This CDR3 reads CASSSKMTGQIYEQYF. The CDR3, as DNA: TGTGCCAGCAGCTCGAAGATGACAGGTCAAATCTACGAGCAGTACTTC. The variable domain in full, with the rest retrieved from reference TRBV7-2 and TRBJ2-7, is GAGVSQSPSNKVTEKGKDVELRCDPISGHTALYWYRQSLGQGLEFLIYFQGNSAPDKSGLPSDRFSAERTGGSVSTLTIQRTQQEDSAVYLCASSSKMTGQIYEQYFGPGTRLTVT.

At least ten counts were recorded for this clonotype. The chain carries TRBV12-3 or TRBV12-4 and TRBJ1-3; D is unclear. V shed 1 base and J shed 1 base, with 5 bases lying between them. The CDR3 is 14 residues long. CDR3 bases: TGTGCCAGCAGTTTAGGGGTATCTGGAAACACCATATATTTT. Its protein is CASSLGVSGNTIYF.

The V gene is TRBV29-1, the J gene TRBJ1-2, with unresolved D. V lost 6 bases and J lost 5, with 10 bases in between. The germline V gene encodes CDR1 SQVTM and CDR2 ANQGSEA. CDR3 length: 11 amino acids. CDR3: CSVSEGYGYTF. The CDR3 DNA sequence: TGCAGCGTCTCAGAGGGATATGGCTACACCTTC.

A few counts support this clonotype. CDR3 DNA: TGTGCCAGCAGTCCGGGGGTAAAACTAGCGGGAGGATACGAGCAGTACTTC. Encoded protein: CASSPGVKLAGGYEQYF. This chain uses TRBV28 with TRBJ2-7, with 12 bases matching TRBD2. Germline CDR1 is MDHEN and CDR2 is SYDVKM. J lost 4 bases, V lost 5 bases, and 12 bases had no gene match. This CDR3 has 17 amino acids.

In DNA, the CDR3 is TGCGCCAGCAGCGTCGAGCGTCTCCCTGGAGCGGAGCTGTTTTTT. It codes for CASSVERLPGAELFF. This rearrangement joins TRBV4-1 to TRBJ2-2; D remains unclear. V lost 5 bases to trimming and J lost 10 bases, with 20 bases between them. CDR3 length equals 15 residues. Germline V gene data show CDR1 as MGHRA and CDR2 as YSYEKL.

This clonotype occurred once. DNA for the CDR3: TGTGCCAGCAGTTTATGGCTATTGACAGATACGCAGTATTTT. This encodes CASSLWLLTDTQYF. The chain combines TRBV12-3 or TRBV12-4 with TRBJ2-3; D is unresolved. The V and J ends lost 2 bases and 3 bases respectively, with 9 bases between them. The CDR3 has 14 amino acids.

The sample holds many counts of this clonotype. The rearrangement links TRBV2 to TRBJ2-5; D is unclear. The V end was cut by 6 bases, the J end by 1 base, with 12 bases between. The CDR3 spans 14 residues. In germline, CDR1 is SNHLY, CDR2 FYNNEI. The CDR3 DNA sequence: TGTGCCAGCAGCTTAAGGCCTTCCCAAGAGACCCAGTACTTC. This gives the protein CASSLRPSQETQYF.

In DNA form, the CDR3 reads TGTGCCAGCGGGGAGGGCCCCACCGGCTACACCTTC. This encodes CASGEGPTGYTF. The chain has TRBV27 and TRBJ1-2; D gene ambiguous. The V and J ends lost 8 bases and 8 bases respectively, with 15 bases between them. Germline values: CDR1 MNHEY, CDR2 SMNVEV (reference sequence). The CDR3 runs to 12 residues.

The sample holds a few counts of this clonotype. The rearrangement links TRBV30 to TRBJ1-2, with 10 bases fitting TRBD1. The germline V gene encodes CDR1 GTSNPN and CDR2 SVGIG (reference sequence). J lost 5 bases, V lost 7 bases, and 10 bases had no gene match. The length of the CDR3 is 14 residues. Here the CDR3 DNA reads TGTGCCTACCTTCGGACAGGGGGGAGATATGGCTACACCTTC. Translating it yields CAYLRTGGRYGYTF. Together with reference TRBV30 and TRBJ1-2, the CDR3 gives the full variable domain: SQTIHQWPATLVQPVGSPLSLECTVEGTSNPNLYWYRQAAGRGLQLLFYSVGIGQISSEVPQNLSASRPQDRQFILSSKKLLLSDSGFYLCAYLRTGGRYGYTFGSGTRLTVV.

This clonotype was detected many times. The chain links TRBV7-3 to TRBJ1-1; D is unclear. CDR1 is SGHTA and CDR2 is FQGTGA in the germline V gene. V dropped 2 bases and J dropped 5 bases, with 15 bases sitting between them. This CDR3 spans 15 amino acids. CDR3 DNA: TGTGCCAGCAGCTTAGGCTCCCGCGGGAGGACTGAAGCTTTCTTT. Translating gives CASSLGSRGRTEAFF.

The chain's CDR3 is CASSDGAGGGDTQYF. CDR3 bases: TGTGCCAGCAGTGATGGAGCGGGAGGAGGAGATACGCAGTATTTT. The rearrangement uses TRBV6-2 or TRBV6-3 and TRBJ2-3; TRBD2 matches at 9 bases. Germline CDR1 is MNHEY and CDR2 is SVGEGT. The CDR3 is 15 residues long. The junction had 8 bases not matched to a gene; V was cut back by 5 bases and J by 5 bases.

V usage is TRBV25-1 and J usage is TRBJ1-5; possible D gene TRBD1, 5 bases. In germline, CDR1 is MGHDK, CDR2 SYGVNS. V lost 4 bases, J lost 4 bases, and 8 bases lay in between. CDR3 length: 13 amino acids. The CDR3 protein is CASSGGFNQPQHF. CDR3 nucleotides: TGTGCCAGCAGTGGGGGGTTTAATCAGCCCCAGCATTTT.

The sample holds one count of this clonotype. The CDR3 nucleotides read TGTGCCAGCAATATCGGGGGGGCTGGAAACACCATATATTTT. It translates to CASNIGGAGNTIYF. The chain uses TRBV28 and TRBJ1-3; D might be TRBD1 (5 bases). The CDR3 extends over 14 amino acids. Trimming took off 7 bases at V and 2 bases at J, with 12 bases between the two ends. Germline CDR1 MDHEN, CDR2 SYDVKM.

This clonotype occurred a few times. The chain combines TRBV6-2 or TRBV6-3 with TRBJ2-1, with D hard to call. Between the trimmed V and J ends, which lost 6 bases and 4 bases, there was a span of 10 bases. This CDR3 spans 13 amino acids. CDR1 is MNHEY and CDR2 is SVGEGT in the germline V gene. CDR3 loop: CASRPTTYNEQFF. Here the CDR3 DNA reads TGTGCCAGCAGGCCGACCACTTACAATGAGCAGTTCTTC.

The chain recombines TRBV20-1 with TRBJ2-2; 9 bases line up with TRBD1. V was clipped by 6 bases and J by 4 bases; unmatched bases: 9. This CDR3 comprises 15 residues. In germline, CDR1 is DFQATT, CDR2 SNEGSKA (reference sequence). CDR3: CSAKPGTGSTGELFF. The CDR3 nucleotides read TGCAGTGCAAAGCCCGGGACAGGGAGCACCGGGGAGCTGTTTTTT.

The table lists this clonotype with many counts. V is TRBV29-1 and J is TRBJ2-7; the D gene could be TRBD1 or TRBD2 (7 bases each). Looked up from germline, CDR1 is SQVTM and CDR2 is ANQGSEA. The V end lost 7 bases, the J end lost 2 bases, and 15 bases lay between the germline ends. This CDR3 has 13 amino acids. CDR3 protein: CSATPGGAYEQYF. The CDR3 DNA reads as TGCAGCGCTACGCCAGGGGGGGCCTACGAGCAGTACTTC.

This chain joins TRBV7-9 and TRBJ1-4; 7 nucleotides match TRBD1. This CDR3 spans 15 amino acids. Germline trimming cut 5 bases from V and 8 bases from J; bases unmatched to any gene: 11. Germline loops: CDR1 SEHNR, CDR2 FQNEAQ (reference sequence). The CDR3 DNA sequence: TGTGCCAGCAGCAAACTGACAGGGAGCAGGGAAAAACTGTTTTTT. Its translation: CASSKLTGSREKLFF.

The chain combines TRBV27 with TRBJ1-2; 11 bases are shared with TRBD1. V shed 4 bases, J shed 4 bases, and the junction held 5 bases outside the gene matches. The germline gives CDR1 MNHEY, CDR2 SMNVEV (reference sequence). The CDR3 runs 15 residues. The CDR3 protein is CASSWDRGSIYGYTF. CDR3 sequence (DNA): TGTGCCAGCAGTTGGGACAGGGGGTCTATCTATGGCTACACCTTC.

The table lists this clonotype with a few counts. The genes are TRBV5-1 and TRBJ2-7; perhaps TRBD1 as D (6 bases). Germline loops: CDR1 SGHRS, CDR2 YFSETQ. Trimming took off 1 base at V and 9 bases at J, with 23 bases between the two ends. The CDR3 spans 16 residues. As DNA, the CDR3 is TGCGCCAGCAGCTTGAATGCCGGACAGCCCCCTGTTGTGCAGTACTTC. Protein sequence: CASSLNAGQPPVVQYF.

This rearrangement joins TRBV11-1 to TRBJ2-5, with D perhaps TRBD1 or TRBD2 (5 bases each). There are 14 residues in the CDR3. Trimming shortened V by 5 bases and J by 1 base, and 11 bases separated the two germline ends. Germline V lookup: CDR1 SGHAT, CDR2 FQDESV (reference sequence). The CDR3 sequence is CASSLPGPQETQYF. The CDR3 bases are TGTGCCAGCAGCCTCCCGGGACCCCAAGAGACCCAGTACTTC.

This clonotype was counted at least ten times. This chain uses TRBV7-8 with TRBJ2-7, with D perhaps being TRBD1 or TRBD2 (7 bases each). The germline gives CDR1 SGHVS, CDR2 FQNEAQ. The length of the CDR3 is 15 residues. The germline V and J ends were trimmed by 5 bases and 4 bases, with 18 bases remaining between them. The CDR3: CASSEGGGSIYEQYF. The CDR3 DNA is TGTGCCAGCAGCGAAGGGGGCGGGAGCATATACGAGCAGTACTTC. The whole variable domain, remainder taken from reference TRBV7-8 and TRBJ2-7, is GAGVSQSPRYKVAKRGQDVALRCDPISGHVSLFWYQQALGQGPEFLTYFQNEAQLDKSGLPSDRFFAERPEGSVSTLKIQRTQQEDSAVYLCASSEGGGSIYEQYFGPGTRLTVT.

This clonotype has at least ten counts. The genes are TRBV29-1 and TRBJ1-1; D is uncertain. The CDR3 spans 13 residues. The germline CDR1 and CDR2 sequences are SQVTM and ANQGSEA. V was clipped by 4 bases and J by 1 base, with 10 bases between them. CDR3 protein: CSVAGETNTEAFF. The CDR3 DNA is TGCAGCGTTGCTGGGGAGACGAACACTGAAGCTTTCTTT.

This clonotype was seen only a few times. This chain connects TRBV19 to TRBJ1-5; 7 bases agree with TRBD1. From germline, CDR1 is LNHDA and CDR2 SQIVND (reference sequence). Trimming took 3 bases from V and 4 from J; bases not matched to a gene: 6. This CDR3 is built from 15 residues. CDR3 region: CASSMPGQPNQPQHF. CDR3 bases: TGTGCCAGTAGTATGCCGGGACAGCCAAATCAGCCCCAGCATTTT.

The chain carries TRBV5-1 and TRBJ2-2; no clear D. V was shortened by 1 base and J by 4 bases, with 11 bases between the two germline ends. CDR3 length equals 15 residues. The germline V gene encodes CDR1 SGHRS and CDR2 YFSETQ. The CDR3 DNA is TGCGCCAGCAGCTTGCTTCAGGATGGCACCGGGGAGCTGTTTTTT. It yields the protein CASSLLQDGTGELFF.

This clonotype was recorded many times. This chain joins TRBV6-5 and TRBJ2-7, with 8 bases aligning to TRBD2. The CDR3 runs 15 residues. V gave up 0 bases and J gave up 2 bases; unmatched junction bases: 3. Germline V gene lookup returns CDR1 MNHEY and CDR2 SVGAGI. The CDR3 reads CASSYSLAAAYEQYF. The CDR3 DNA reads as TGTGCCAGCAGTTACTCACTAGCGGCAGCCTACGAGCAGTACTTC.

This clonotype has a handful of counts. The chain couples TRBV14 to TRBJ2-7; TRBD2 might be the D (6 bases). Germline assignment: CDR1 SGHDN and CDR2 FVKESK. Deletions cut 5 bases from V and 2 bases from J, with 13 bases between. The CDR3 is 14 residues long. CDR3 nucleotide sequence: TGTGCCAGCAGCGGGGGAGGAACCCCCTACGAGCAGTACTTC. This encodes CASSGGGTPYEQYF.

The rearrangement uses TRBV20-1 and TRBJ2-7; 10 bases align to TRBD2. V shed 0 bases and J 3 bases; nucleotides not matched to a gene: 5. From germline, CDR1 is DFQATT and CDR2 SNEGSKA (reference sequence). The length of the CDR3 is 15 residues. The CDR3 DNA sequence: TGCAGTGCTAGAGATCGGACTAGCGGCCTCTACGAGCAGTACTTC. Translated, it gives CSARDRTSGLYEQYF.

This clonotype occurred a few times. This chain connects TRBV20-1 to TRBJ2-7, with 10 bases that match TRBD2. This CDR3 comprises 16 residues. Looked up from germline, CDR1 is DFQATT and CDR2 is SNEGSKA (reference sequence). Trimming removed 3 bases from V and 3 bases from J; junction bases left unmatched: 11. CDR3 bases: TGCAGTGCTAGGCCGAGAACTAGCGGGAACCTCTACGAGCAGTACTTC. The encoded protein is CSARPRTSGNLYEQYF.

This clonotype was observed a few times. The chain is built from TRBV29-1 and TRBJ2-7, with D perhaps TRBD1 (6 bases). The CDR3 loop spans 14 amino acids. The germline CDR1 and CDR2 sequences are SQVTM and ANQGSEA. Trimming stripped 6 bases from V and 2 bases from J, with 17 bases between. Written as DNA, the CDR3 is TGCAGCGTCGTGGGGGCGCTCTCGGCCTACGAGCAGTACTTC. It translates to CSVVGALSAYEQYF.

For this clonotype: A read error is possible here, since a much larger clone lies one base away. The rearrangement uses TRBV12-3 or TRBV12-4 and TRBJ2-7, with D tentatively TRBD2 (6 bases). V was trimmed by 8 bases and J by 7 bases, leaving 12 bases between them. The CDR3 consists of 11 residues. The chain's CDR3 is CASQKGREQYF. CDR3 DNA: TGTGCCAGCCAAAAGGGGAGGGAGCAGTACTTC.

This clonotype was observed a single time. This chain joins TRBV6-1 and TRBJ2-3; TRBD1 matches at 8 bases. This CDR3 has 14 amino acids. CDR1 is MNHNS and CDR2 is SASEGT in the germline V gene. Trimming took 7 bases from V and 4 from J; bases not matched to a gene: 7. CDR3 region: CASKATGGSDTQYF. The CDR3 bases are TGTGCCAGCAAGGCCACAGGGGGTTCAGATACGCAGTATTTT.